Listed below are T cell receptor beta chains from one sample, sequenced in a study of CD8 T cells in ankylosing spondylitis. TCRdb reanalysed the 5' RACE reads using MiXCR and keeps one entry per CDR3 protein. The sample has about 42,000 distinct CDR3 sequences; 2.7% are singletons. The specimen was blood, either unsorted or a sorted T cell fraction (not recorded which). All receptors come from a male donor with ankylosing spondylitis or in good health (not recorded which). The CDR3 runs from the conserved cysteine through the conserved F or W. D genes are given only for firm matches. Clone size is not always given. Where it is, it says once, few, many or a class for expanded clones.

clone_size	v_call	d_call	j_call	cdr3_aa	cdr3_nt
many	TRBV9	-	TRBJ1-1	CASSVSSYLRAEAFF	TGTGCCAGCAGCGTATCGTCATACCTCAGGGCTGAAGCTTTCTTT
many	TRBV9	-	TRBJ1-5	CASSVEPEQPQHF	TGTGCCAGCAGCGTAGAACCGGAACAGCCCCAGCATTTT
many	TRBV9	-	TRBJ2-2	CASSVGVLSTGELFF	TGTGCCAGCAGCGTAGGGGTACTGAGCACCGGGGAGCTGTTTTTT
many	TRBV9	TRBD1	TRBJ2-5	CASSVGGQGDQETQYF	TGTGCCAGCAGCGTAGGGGGACAGGGGGACCAAGAGACCCAGTACTTC
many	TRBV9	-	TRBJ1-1	CASSKGRNTEAFF	TGTGCCAGCAGCAAAGGACGGAACACTGAAGCTTTCTTT
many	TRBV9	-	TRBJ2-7	CASSPVPWSSYEQYF	TGTGCCAGCAGCCCCGTCCCATGGAGCTCCTACGAGCAGTACTTC
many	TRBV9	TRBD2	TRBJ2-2	CASSVSGGRGLDGELFF	TGTGCCAGCAGCGTATCAGGCGGGAGGGGTCTGGACGGGGAGCTGTTTTTT
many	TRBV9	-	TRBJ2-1	CASSVWDLASGEQFF	TGTGCCAGCAGCGTATGGGACTTAGCCTCCGGAGAGCAGTTCTTC
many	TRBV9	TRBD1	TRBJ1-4	CASSATGGRFFEKLFF	TGTGCCAGCAGCGCGACAGGGGGAAGGTTTTTTGAAAAACTGTTTTTT
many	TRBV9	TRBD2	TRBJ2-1	CASSVGHGGRYNEQFF	TGTGCCAGCAGCGTAGGTCATGGCGGGAGGTACAATGAGCAGTTCTTC
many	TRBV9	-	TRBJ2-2	CASSVVGAGGELFF	TGTGCCAGCAGCGTAGTCGGGGCTGGCGGGGAGCTGTTTTTT
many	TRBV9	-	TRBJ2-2	CASSVGVFGTGELFF	TGTGCCAGCAGCGTAGGAGTTTTCGGAACCGGGGAGCTGTTTTTT
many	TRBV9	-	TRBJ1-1	CASSVHGGLRTEAFF	TGTGCCAGCAGCGTTCACGGAGGTCTGAGGACTGAAGCTTTCTTT
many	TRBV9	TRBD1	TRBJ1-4	CASSVAAGGNEKLFF	TGTGCCAGCAGCGTAGCCGCAGGGGGTAATGAAAAACTGTTTTTT
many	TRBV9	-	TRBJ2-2	CASSVVENTGELFF	TGTGCCAGCAGCGTAGTTGAGAACACCGGGGAGCTGTTTTTT
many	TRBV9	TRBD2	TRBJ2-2	CASSRLAGGTGELFF	TGTGCCAGCAGCCGTCTAGCGGGTGGCACCGGGGAGCTGTTTTTT
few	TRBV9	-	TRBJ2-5	CASARGETQYF	TGTGCCAGCGCACGAGGGGAGACCCAGTACTTC
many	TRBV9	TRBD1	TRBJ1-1	CASSAGGLRTEAFF	TGTGCCAGCAGCGCAGGGGGTTTGAGAACTGAAGCTTTCTTT
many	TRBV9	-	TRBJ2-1	CASSTMNNEQFF	TGTGCCTCCTCGACTATGAACAATGAGCAGTTCTTC
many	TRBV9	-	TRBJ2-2	CASSVGSAITGELFF	TGTGCCAGCAGCGTCGGGAGCGCGATCACCGGGGAGCTGTTTTTT
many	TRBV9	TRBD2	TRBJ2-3	CASSVAARGSTDTQYF	TGTGCCAGCAGCGTAGCAGCGCGGGGGTCAACAGATACGCAGTATTTT
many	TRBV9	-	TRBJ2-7	CASSVARGPTYEQYF	TGTGCCAGCAGCGTAGCTAGGGGACCCACCTACGAGCAGTACTTC
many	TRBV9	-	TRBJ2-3	CASSTGATDTQYF	TGTGCCAGCAGCACCGGGGCTACAGATACGCAGTATTTT
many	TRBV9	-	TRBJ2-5	CASSPRGTAETQYF	TGTGCCAGCAGCCCACGAGGGACGGCAGAGACCCAGTACTTC
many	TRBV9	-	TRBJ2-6	CASSSPSSGANVLTF	TGTGCCAGCAGCTCTCCTAGCTCTGGGGCCAACGTCCTGACTTTC
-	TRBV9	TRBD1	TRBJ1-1	CASSVGQGAGNTEAFF	TGTGCCAGCAGCGTGGGACAGGGGGCGGGGAACACTGAAGCTTTCTTT
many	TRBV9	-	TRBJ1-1	CASSPRGVLDTEAFF	TGTGCCAGCAGCCCCCGGGGGGTCTTGGACACTGAAGCTTTCTTT
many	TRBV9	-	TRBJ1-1	CASSVRAQGEAFF	TGTGCCAGCAGCGTAAGGGCCCAGGGGGAAGCTTTCTTT
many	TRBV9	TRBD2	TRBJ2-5	CASSASIAGVQETQYF	TGTGCCAGCAGCGCATCAATAGCGGGAGTACAAGAGACCCAGTACTTC
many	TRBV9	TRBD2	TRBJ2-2	CASSFPRGGGENTGELFF	TGTGCCAGCAGCTTCCCGCGGGGGGGCGGGGAGAACACCGGGGAGCTGTTTTTT
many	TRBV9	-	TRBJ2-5	CASSQTKGVIQETQYF	TGTGCCAGCAGCCAGACTAAGGGTGTGATCCAAGAGACCCAGTACTTC
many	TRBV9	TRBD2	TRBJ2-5	CASSVASGSAQYF	TGTGCCAGCAGCGTAGCTAGCGGGAGTGCCCAGTACTTC
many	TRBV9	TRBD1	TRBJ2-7	CASSVRTGDDEQYF	TGTGCCAGCAGCGTAAGAACAGGGGATGACGAGCAGTACTTC
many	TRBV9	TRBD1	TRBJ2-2	CASSAKGADTGELFF	TGTGCCAGCAGCGCTAAGGGGGCAGACACCGGGGAGCTGTTTTTT
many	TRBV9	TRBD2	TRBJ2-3	CASSLSGRRADTQYF	TGTGCCAGCAGCCTAAGCGGGAGGCGGGCAGATACGCAGTATTTT
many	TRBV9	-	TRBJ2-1	CASSVGASDPYNEQFF	TGTGCCAGCAGCGTAGGCGCCAGCGACCCCTACAATGAGCAGTTCTTC
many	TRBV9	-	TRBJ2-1	CASSVGNSYNEQFF	TGTGCCAGCAGCGTAGGGAACAGCTACAATGAGCAGTTCTTC
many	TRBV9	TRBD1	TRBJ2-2	CASSVVFGTANTGELFF	TGTGCCAGCAGCGTAGTTTTCGGGACAGCGAACACCGGGGAGCTGTTTTTT
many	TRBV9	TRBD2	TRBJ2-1	CASSVASSGALRGEQFF	TGTGCCAGCAGCGTAGCTTCTAGCGGGGCTCTCAGGGGTGAGCAGTTCTTC
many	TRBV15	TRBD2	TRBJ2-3	CVKREGTDTQYF	TGTGTTAAGCGGGAGGGCACAGATACGCAGTATTTT
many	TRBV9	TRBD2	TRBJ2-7	CASSVGSGISYEQYF	TGTGCCAGCAGCGTAGGAAGCGGGATCTCCTACGAGCAGTACTTC
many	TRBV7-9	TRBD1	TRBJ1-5	CASSFRPDRGLGPQHF	TGTGCCAGCAGCTTCCGCCCCGACAGGGGGCTGGGTCCCCAGCATTTT
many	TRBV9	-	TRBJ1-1	CASSVEGWNTEAFF	TGTGCCAGCAGCGTAGAAGGATGGAACACTGAAGCTTTCTTT
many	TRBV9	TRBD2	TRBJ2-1	CASSVVSSGGYNEQFF	TGTGCCAGCAGCGTAGTGTCTAGCGGGGGCTACAATGAGCAGTTCTTC
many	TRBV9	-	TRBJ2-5	CASSPWPEETQYF	TGTGCCAGCAGCCCCTGGCCTGAAGAGACCCAGTACTTC
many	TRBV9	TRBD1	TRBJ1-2	CASSVGGTGPNYGYTF	TGTGCCAGCAGCGTAGGAGGGACAGGCCCTAACTATGGCTACACCTTC
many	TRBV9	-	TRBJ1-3	CASSLDNSGNTIYF	TGTGCCAGCAGCCTCGACAACTCTGGAAACACCATATATTTT
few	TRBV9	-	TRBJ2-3	CASSPIADTQYF	TGTGCCAGCAGCCCGATCGCAGATACGCAGTATTTT
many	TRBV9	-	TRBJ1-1	CASSGVDLEAFF	TGTGCCAGCAGCGGAGTGGACCTCGAAGCTTTCTTT
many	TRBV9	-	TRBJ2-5	CASSVGQGNVETQYF	TGTGCCAGCAGCGTAGGGCAGGGCAACGTCGAGACCCAGTACTTC